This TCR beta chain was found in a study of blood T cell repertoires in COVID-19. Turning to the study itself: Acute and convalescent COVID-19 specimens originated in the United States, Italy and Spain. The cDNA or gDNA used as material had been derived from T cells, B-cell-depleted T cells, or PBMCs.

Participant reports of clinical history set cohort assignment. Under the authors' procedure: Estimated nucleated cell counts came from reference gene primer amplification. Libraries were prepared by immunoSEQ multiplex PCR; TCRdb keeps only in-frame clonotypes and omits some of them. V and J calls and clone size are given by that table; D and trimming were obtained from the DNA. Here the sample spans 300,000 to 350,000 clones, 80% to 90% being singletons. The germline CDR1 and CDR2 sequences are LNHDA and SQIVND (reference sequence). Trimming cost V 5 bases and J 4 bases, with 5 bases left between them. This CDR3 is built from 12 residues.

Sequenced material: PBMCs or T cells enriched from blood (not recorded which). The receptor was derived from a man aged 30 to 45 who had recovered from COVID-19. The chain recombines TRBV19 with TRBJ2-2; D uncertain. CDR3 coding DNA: TGTGCCAGTAGTCCGGTCACCGGGGAGCTGTTTTTT. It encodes CASSPVTGELFF.